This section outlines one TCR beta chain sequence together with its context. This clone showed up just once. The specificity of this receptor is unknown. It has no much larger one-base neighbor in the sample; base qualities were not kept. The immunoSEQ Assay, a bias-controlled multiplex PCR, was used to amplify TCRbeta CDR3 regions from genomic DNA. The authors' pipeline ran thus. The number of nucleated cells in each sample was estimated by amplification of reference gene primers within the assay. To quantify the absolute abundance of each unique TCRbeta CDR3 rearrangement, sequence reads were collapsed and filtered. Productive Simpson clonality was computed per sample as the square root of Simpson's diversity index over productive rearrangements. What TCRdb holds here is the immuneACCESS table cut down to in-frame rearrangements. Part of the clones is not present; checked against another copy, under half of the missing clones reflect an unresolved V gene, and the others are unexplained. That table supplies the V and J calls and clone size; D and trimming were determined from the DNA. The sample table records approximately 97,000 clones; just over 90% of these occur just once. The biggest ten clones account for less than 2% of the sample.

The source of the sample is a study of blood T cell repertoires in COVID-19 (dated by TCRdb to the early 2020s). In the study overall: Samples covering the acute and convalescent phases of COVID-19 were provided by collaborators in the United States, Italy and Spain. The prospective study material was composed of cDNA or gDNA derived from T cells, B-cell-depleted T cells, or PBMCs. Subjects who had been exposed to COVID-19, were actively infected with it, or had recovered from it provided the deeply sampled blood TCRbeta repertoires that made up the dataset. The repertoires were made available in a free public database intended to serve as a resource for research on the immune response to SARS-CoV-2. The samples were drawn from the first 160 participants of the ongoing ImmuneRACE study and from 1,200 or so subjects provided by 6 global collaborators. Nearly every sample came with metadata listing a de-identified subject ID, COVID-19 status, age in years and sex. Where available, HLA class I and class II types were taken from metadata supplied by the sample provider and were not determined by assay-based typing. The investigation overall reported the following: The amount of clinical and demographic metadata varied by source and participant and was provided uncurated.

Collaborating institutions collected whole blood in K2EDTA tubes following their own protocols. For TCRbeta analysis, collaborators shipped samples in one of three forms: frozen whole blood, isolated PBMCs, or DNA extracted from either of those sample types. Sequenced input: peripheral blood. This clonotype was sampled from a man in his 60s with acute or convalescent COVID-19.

The DNA sequence reads TGTGCCAGCAGGTTCTTCTCCGGGGGGGCCTATGAGACCCAGTACTTC. Translated, this gives CASRFFSGGAYETQYF. Here the chain combines TRBV5-6 and TRBJ2-5, with 8 central nucleotides matching TRBD2. Compared with germline, V lacks 5 bases and J lacks 5 bases; bases without a gene match: 14. There are 16 amino acids in the CDR3, from cysteine to phenylalanine inclusive. CDR3 DNA only is kept here, 48 bases in frame from base 1. The CDR1 and CDR2 encoded by the germline V gene are SGHDT and YYEEEE.